A single sample is the source of the 20 T cell receptor gamma chains below, sequenced in a study of γδ T cells in repeated Plasmodium falciparum infection. TCRdb reprocessed the multiplex PCR reads through CATT. Of 20,000 to 30,000 gamma-chain clones in the sample, around 3% are singletons; the top ten hold around a third. Gammadelta T cells were flow-sorted from PBMC into Vgamma9/Vdelta2+ and Vdelta2-negative populations for bulk analysis. The sequencing input was gamma-delta T cells from blood. Receptor source: a pool of human donors (malaria-infected and uninfected, not separated).

This clone was counted a few times. The protein in TCRdb stems from a much larger clone and differs at residue 12 from this DNA's translation, likely a read error; here the protein is translated from the DNA. The J gene is TRGJP2, the V gene TRGV4. The CDR3 totals 15 residues. Germline loops: CDR1 EGSTGY, CDR2 YDSYTSSV. In DNA, the CDR3 is TGTGCCACCTGGGATGGGCGATGGAGTGATTGGGTCAAGACGTTT. Amino acid sequence: CATWDGRWSDWVKTF.

Concerning this clone itself: TCRdb lists the protein of a much larger clone for this DNA, which differs at residue 16, so this is likely a read error; the protein given here is translated from the DNA itself. TRGV2 is the V gene, and the J gene was not called. This CDR3 spans 18 amino acids. Germline CDR1 is EGSNGY and CDR2 is YDSYNSKV. The CDR3 loop reads CATWDGRRYHSSDWIETF. CDR3 DNA: TGTGCCACCTGGGACGGGCGAAGATATCATAGTAGTGATTGGATCGAGACGTTT.

With respect to this clone: TCRdb attributes to this sequence the protein of a much larger clone, which differs from the DNA translation at residue 5; a read error is likely, and the protein displayed is translated from the DNA. The chain couples TRGV3 to TRGJ1 or TRGJ2. No J gene is reported in TCRdb; it was inferred here by comparing the DNA with germline. CDR1 is VTNTFY and CDR2 is YDVSTARD in the germline V gene (reference sequence). CDR3 size: 13 residues. The CDR3 DNA reads TGTGCCACCTGGGTCAGGCAGAATTATAAGAAACTCTTT. Translated: CATWVRQNYKKLF.

This clone turned up a few times. TCRdb records a much larger clone's protein for this DNA, with a difference at residue 7 that likely arises from a read error; the protein given is the translation of the DNA. This rearrangement joins TRGV9 to TRGJ1 or TRGJ2. Since TCRdb gives no J gene, matching the DNA to germline was used here to assign it. CDR3 length equals 15 residues. The germline V gene encodes CDR1 GITISATS and CDR2 ISYDGTV (reference sequence). The V and J ends lost 3 bases and 8 bases, in that order; junction bases with no gene match: 16. The CDR3 region has the DNA TGTGCCTTGTGGGAGAGGGGATGGGCCCGGGATAAGAAACTCTTT. This gives the protein CALWERGWARDKKLF.

The V gene is given as TRGV9, and no J gene call is available. CDR3 size: 9 residues. CDR1 is GITISATS, CDR2 ISYDGTV, per germline (reference sequence). CDR3 region: CALWEVLFF. The CDR3 DNA is TGTGCCTTGTGGGAGGTGCTGTTTTTT.

Worth noting for this clone: The translation of this DNA and the TCRdb protein of a much larger clone differ at residue 11, probably owing to a read error; the protein shown here is translated from the DNA. This chain links TRGV9 with TRGJP. The J gene was not available in TCRdb and was assigned here by matching the DNA to germline segments. Germline V gene lookup returns CDR1 GITISATS and CDR2 ISYDGTV (reference sequence). There are 18 residues in the CDR3. CDR3 coding DNA: TGTGCCTTGTGGGAGGTTCATCCTCAAGAGTTTGGCAAAAAAATCAAGGTATTT. This translates into CALWEVHPQEFGKKIKVF.

To note about this clone: TCRdb's protein, taken from a much larger clone, differs from this DNA's translation at residue 11, likely owing to a read error; the protein displayed comes from the DNA. The genes are TRGV2 and TRGJP1. The J gene, not given by TCRdb, was assigned here from a germline match of the nucleotide sequence. CDR3 length: 14 amino acids. Germline lookup yields CDR1 EGSNGY and CDR2 YDSYNSKV. The CDR3 region has the DNA TGTGCCACCTGGGACTTTACCACTGGTTGGTACAAGATATTT. Its protein is CATWDFTTGWYKIF.

With regard to this clone: The junction and the germline gene differ at one end; a read error may be behind it. This chain connects TRGV2 to TRGJP2. TCRdb leaves out the J gene; it was filled in here by matching the DNA to germline. Germline V gene data show CDR1 as EGSNGY and CDR2 as YDSYNSKV. CDR3 length: 17 amino acids. The CDR3 sequence: CATWDGRVSSGDSIKTF. In DNA form, the CDR3 reads TGTGCCACCTGGGACGGGCGGGTAAGTTCAGGTGATTCGATCAAGACGTTT.

This clone appeared a few times. The TCRdb record carries a much larger clone's protein, which differs from this DNA's translation at residue 9; a read error is the likely cause, and the protein listed here is the DNA translation. The chain combines TRGV4 with TRGJ1 or TRGJ2. Assignment of the J gene here rests on matching the DNA to germline, because TCRdb gives none. From germline, CDR1 is EGSTGY and CDR2 YDSYTSSV. Unmatched junction bases numbered 8, after V lost 0 bases and J lost 6 bases. This CDR3 comprises 14 residues. The CDR3 region is CATWDGLRGYKKLF. CDR3 in DNA: TGTGCCACCTGGGATGGGCTCAGGGGTTATAAGAAACTCTTT.

As to this clone: This probably arose from a read error, given a far larger clone one base away. In the same sample, other DNA sequences code for this CDR3. The chain combines TRGV9 with TRGJP. The J gene is absent in TCRdb and was assigned here via DNA matching to germline. The V gene's germline CDR1 is GITISATS and CDR2 ISYDGTV (reference sequence). The CDR3 totals 17 residues. CDR3 sequence (DNA): TGTGCCCTGTGGGATCGATTTCAAGAGTTGGGCAAAAAAATCAAGGTATTT. Translation gives CALWDRFQELGKKIKVF.

On this clone itself: The protein TCRdb gives is from a much larger clone and does not agree with this DNA's translation at residue 6, likely a read error; the protein shown here comes from the DNA. V and J are TRGV4 and TRGJ1 or TRGJ2. The J gene comes from matching the DNA to germline here; TCRdb lacks it. This CDR3 contains 15 residues. CDR1 and CDR2 from the germline V gene are EGSTGY and YDSYTSSV. The V segment lost 3 bases and the J segment 10 bases; nucleotides outside the gene matches: 18. CDR3 DNA sequence: TGTGCCACCTGGGATAACTTTTGGGACCCCCTGAAGAAACTCTTT. It yields the protein CATWDNFWDPLKKLF.

As for this clone: The protein given by TCRdb reflects a much larger clone and differs at residue 15 from this DNA's translation, likely from a read error; the protein shown is the DNA's translation. The rearrangement links TRGV5P to TRGJP2. Since TCRdb gives no J gene, matching the DNA to germline was used here to assign it. TRGV5P is a pseudogene segment. This CDR3 spans 18 amino acids. In DNA, the CDR3 is TGTGCCACCTGGGGCAGGTCCGGGAAGTTGGATAGTGATTGGACCAAGACGTTT. This encodes CATWGRSGKLDSDWTKTF.

This clone was seen only a few times. TCRdb shows a much larger clone's protein in place of this DNA's translation, and the two differ at residue 3, likely through a read error; the protein shown is translated from the DNA. The CDR3 reads CASWEPRTYTTGWFKIF. In DNA, the CDR3 is TGTGCCTCGTGGGAGCCCCGAACTTATACCACTGGTTGGTTCAAGATATTT. The chain uses TRGV9 and TRGJP1. TCRdb is silent on the J gene; assignment here came from matching the DNA to germline. CDR1 is GITISATS and CDR2 is ISYDGTV in the germline V gene (reference sequence). The CDR3 has 17 amino acids.

With regard to this clone: The mismatch at residue 8 between this DNA's translation and the TCRdb protein of a much larger clone likely reflects a read error; the protein shown is translated from the DNA. The V gene is TRGV9, the J gene TRGJ1 or TRGJ2. Assignment of the J gene here rests on matching the DNA to germline, because TCRdb gives none. J lost 3 bases, V lost 2 bases, and 7 bases had no gene match. The germline gives CDR1 GITISATS, CDR2 ISYDGTV (reference sequence). The CDR3 contains 14 residues. The CDR3 sequence is CALWEERSYYKKLF. The DNA for the CDR3 is TGTGCCTTGTGGGAGGAGCGAAGTTATTATAAGAAACTCTTT.

This clone was counted a few times. The protein in TCRdb stems from a much larger clone and differs at residue 9 from this DNA's translation, likely a read error; here the protein is translated from the DNA. The J gene was not called, though the V gene is TRGV8. The germline V gene encodes CDR1 VENAVY and CDR2 YDSYNSRV. There are 11 residues in the CDR3. The CDR3 nucleotides read TGTGCCACCTGGGATAGGAAGCAGATACTCTTT. Its protein is CATWDRKQILF.

This clone is termed medium-sized. A far larger clone is one base from this, pointing to a likely read error. The rearrangement uses TRGV9 and TRGJ1 or TRGJ2. CDR3 size: 12 residues. Germline CDR1 reads GITISATS; CDR2 reads ISYDGTV (reference sequence). The CDR3 bases are TGTGCCTTGTGGGAGGCGAAACTTAAGGAACTCTTT. This gives the protein CALWEAKLKELF.

There are many counts of this clone. A single base is all that separates this from a far larger clone, so a read error is likely. This sample also contains other DNA sequences that code for the same CDR3. The chain joins TRGV9 to TRGJ1 or TRGJ2. Per germline, CDR1 GITISATS and CDR2 ISYDGTV (reference sequence). This CDR3 is built from 12 residues. The CDR3 reads CALWEVYYKKLF. The CDR3 DNA follows: TGTGCCTTGTGGGAGGTTTATTACAAGAAACTCTTT.

About this clone: This probably arose from a read error, given a far larger clone one base away. Different DNA sequences within this sample yield the same CDR3. This chain joins TRGV9 and TRGJP. This CDR3 has 17 residues. The germline CDR1 and CDR2 sequences are GITISATS and ISYDGTV (reference sequence). The CDR3 sequence is CALWEGPRELGKKIKVF. DNA of the CDR3: TGTGCCTTGTGGGAGGGCCCCCGAGAGTTGGGCAAAAAAATCAAAGTATTT.

This clone showed up just a few times. A read error likely explains why the TCRdb protein, taken from a much larger clone, differs from this DNA's translation at residue 16; the protein shown is translated from the DNA. DNA of the CDR3: TGTGCCTTGTGGGAGGTGCACTATGGACTAGGGAATTATTATAAGAGACTCTTT. Its protein is CALWEVHYGLGNYYKRLF. With the J gene uncalled, the V gene is TRGV9. CDR3 length: 18 amino acids. The V gene's germline CDR1 is GITISATS and CDR2 ISYDGTV (reference sequence).

This clone occurred many times. The CDR3: CATWDGKGDKKLF. CDR3 in DNA: TGTGCCACCTGGGATGGGAAAGGGGATAAGAAACTCTTT. The gene calls are TRGV4 and TRGJ1 or TRGJ2. CDR3 length equals 13 residues. The junction had 7 bases not matched to a gene; V was cut back by 0 bases and J by 8 bases. Germline CDR1 EGSTGY, CDR2 YDSYTSSV.